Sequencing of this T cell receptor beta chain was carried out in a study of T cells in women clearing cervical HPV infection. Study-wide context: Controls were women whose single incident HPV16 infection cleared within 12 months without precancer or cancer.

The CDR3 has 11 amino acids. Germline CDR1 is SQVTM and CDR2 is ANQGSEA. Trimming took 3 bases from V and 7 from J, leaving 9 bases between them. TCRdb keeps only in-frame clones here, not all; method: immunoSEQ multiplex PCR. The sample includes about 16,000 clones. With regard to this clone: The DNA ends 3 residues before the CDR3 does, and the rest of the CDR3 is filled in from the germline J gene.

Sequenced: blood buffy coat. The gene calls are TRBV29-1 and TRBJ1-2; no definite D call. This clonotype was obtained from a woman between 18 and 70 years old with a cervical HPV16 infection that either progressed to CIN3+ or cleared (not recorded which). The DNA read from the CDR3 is TGCAGCGTTGATTCTTTAGTTGGC. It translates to CSVDSLVG. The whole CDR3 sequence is CSVDSLVGYTF.